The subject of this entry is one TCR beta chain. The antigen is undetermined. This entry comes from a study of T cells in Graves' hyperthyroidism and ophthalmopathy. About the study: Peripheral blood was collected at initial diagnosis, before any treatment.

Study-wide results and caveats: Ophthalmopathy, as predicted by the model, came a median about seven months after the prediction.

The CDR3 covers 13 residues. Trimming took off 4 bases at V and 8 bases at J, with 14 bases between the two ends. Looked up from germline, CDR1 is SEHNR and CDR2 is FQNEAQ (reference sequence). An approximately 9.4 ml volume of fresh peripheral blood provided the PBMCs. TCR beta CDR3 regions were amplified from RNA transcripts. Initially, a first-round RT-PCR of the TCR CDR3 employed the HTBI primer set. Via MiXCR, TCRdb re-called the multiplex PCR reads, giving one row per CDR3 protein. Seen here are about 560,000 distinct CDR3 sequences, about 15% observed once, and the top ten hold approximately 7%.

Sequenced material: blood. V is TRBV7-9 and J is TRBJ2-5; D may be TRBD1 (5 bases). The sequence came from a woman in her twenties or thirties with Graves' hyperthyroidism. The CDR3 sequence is CASSYDRFTTQYF. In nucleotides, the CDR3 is TGTGCCAGCAGCTACGACAGATTCACAACCCAGTACTTC.